The rows below give T cell receptor beta chains drawn from one sample of a study of blood T cell repertoires in COVID-19. TCRdb's table, derived via immunoSEQ multiplex PCR, lists solely in-frame clones and lacks some. The table records approximately 120,000 clones, roughly 90% of them present only once. Sequencing input: peripheral blood. These receptors all stem from a man aged 50 to 60 with acute or convalescent COVID-19. CDR3s include the opening cysteine and the closing phenylalanine or tryptophan. The order of the fields is J gene, clone size, V gene, D gene, CDR3 DNA, CDR3 protein. A D gene is named only where the DNA matches it firmly. Not all rows give a size; the values are once, few, many and, for expanded clones, a class.

>TRBJ2-7|.|TRBV7-2|.
TGTGCCAGCAGGTTGGGCGGGGACGGCCGGGAGCAGTACTTC
CASRLGGDGREQYF
>TRBJ2-1|.|TRBV24-1|TRBD2
TGTGCCACCAGTGATCCCTGGACTAGCGGGAGGGGGTATGGTGAGCAGTTCTTC
CATSDPWTSGRGYGEQFF
>TRBJ2-1|.|TRBV27|TRBD2
TGTGCCAGCAGGACTGGGACTAGCGGGAGAGGTGTCGGGCAGTTCTTC
CASRTGTSGRGVGQFF
>TRBJ2-7|few|TRBV30|.
TGTGCCTGGAGTGAACTGGGAGGCACCTACGAGCAGTACTTC
CAWSELGGTYEQYF
>TRBJ2-5|.|TRBV9|.
TGTGCCAGCAGCGTAGTTGGGCAAAGTGAGACCCAGTACTTC
CASSVVGQSETQYF
>TRBJ1-5|.|TRBV19|TRBD1
TGTGCCAGTAGCGCAGGGACAGGGGGATTTTTGAGCAATCAGCCCCAGCATTTT
CASSAGTGGFLSNQPQHF
>TRBJ2-2|.|TRBV19|TRBD1
TGTGCCAGTTCGGACAGGCCCCTATCGGGAACTTTGGGGGAGCTGTTTTTT
CASSDRPLSGTLGELFF
>TRBJ1-6|.|TRBV23-1|.
TGCGCCAGCAGTCAATCCGGGACTACGGTTGATTCACCCCTCCACTTT
CASSQSGTTVDSPLHF
>TRBJ1-4|.|TRBV9|TRBD1
TGTGCCAGCAGCGTCCGGGACAGGGCGGGTAGGGAAAAACTGTTTTTT
CASSVRDRAGREKLFF
>TRBJ2-1|.|TRBV4-1|TRBD1
TGCGCCAGCAGCCAAACAGGGGCAAACTACAATGAGCAGTTCTTC
CASSQTGANYNEQFF
>TRBJ2-3|.|TRBV9|TRBD2
TGTGCCAGCAGCGCCGGGACTAGCGGTAGCACAGATACGCAGTATTTT
CASSAGTSGSTDTQYF
>TRBJ1-5|once|TRBV6-1|TRBD1
TGTGCCAGCAGTGAAGCGCCATCCAGGGGGGACAATCAGCCCCAGCATTTT
CASSEAPSRGDNQPQHF
>TRBJ2-1|.|TRBV10-2|TRBD2
TGCGCCAGCAGTGCGACTAGCGGGCCGCACAATGAGCAGTTCTTC
CASSATSGPHNEQFF
>TRBJ2-7|.|TRBV29-1|TRBD2
TGCAGCGTTGAGAGAGCGGGAGAAAACTCCTACGAGCAGTACTTC
CSVERAGENSYEQYF
>TRBJ2-1|few|TRBV7-2|.
TGTGCCAGCAGCGCAAGAGCGGCCACGCGGCAGTTCTTC
CASSARAATRQFF
>TRBJ2-1|.|TRBV11-2|.
TGTGCCAGCAGCCTTTCGGCTCTAGCGAGATACAATGAGCAGTTCTTC
CASSLSALARYNEQFF
>TRBJ1-2|.|TRBV5-1|TRBD1
TGCGCCAGCAGGAGGACAGGGGACCTCGCCTTTAACTATGGCTACACCTTC
CASRRTGDLAFNYGYTF
>TRBJ2-1|once|TRBV5-1|.
TGCGCCAGCAGCTTGAAACTTGACAATGAGCAGTTCTTC
CASSLKLDNEQFF
>TRBJ2-3|.|TRBV9|.
TGTGCCAGCAGCGTAGGGGTTGGAGGAGATACGCAGTATTTT
CASSVGVGGDTQYF
>TRBJ1-5|.|TRBV19|.
TGTGCCAGTAGTAACGAAGAGCCTTATCAGCCCCAGCATTTT
CASSNEEPYQPQHF
>TRBJ1-4|.|TRBV19|TRBD1
TGTGCCAGTAGCCCGGACAGGGTGACGGAAAAACTGTTTTTT
CASSPDRVTEKLFF
>TRBJ2-3|.|TRBV7-2|.
TGTGCCAGCAGCTTAAAGGCGGGAAGCACAGATACGCAGTATTTT
CASSLKAGSTDTQYF
>TRBJ2-1|.|TRBV19|TRBD2
TGTGCCAGTAGTATATCGACTAGCGGCTACAATGAGCAGTTCTTC
CASSISTSGYNEQFF
>TRBJ1-5|.|TRBV2|.
TGTGCCAGTAGAAATAGCAATCAGCCCCAGCATTTT
CASRNSNQPQHF
>TRBJ2-2|.|TRBV7-2|.
TGTGCCAGCAGCTCCCAACCTACAGGGAACACCGGGGAGCTGTTTTTT
CASSSQPTGNTGELFF
>TRBJ2-5|.|TRBV3-1/TRBV3-2|TRBD2
TGTGCCAGCCGTCTATGGGCTAGCGGGGAACAAGAGACCCAGTACTTC
CASRLWASGEQETQYF
>TRBJ2-3|.|TRBV7-6|TRBD2
TGTGCCAGCAGCTCCCCCGGCAGCGGGAGGGTAACAAGCACAGATACGCAGTATTTT
CASSSPGSGRVTSTDTQYF
>TRBJ1-3|.|TRBV4-3|TRBD1
TGCGCCAGCAGCCAAGTGACAGGGAGGGGAAACACCATATATTTT
CASSQVTGRGNTIYF
>TRBJ1-2|.|TRBV27|.
TGTGCCAGCAGTTTACATCAGGGGTATGGCTACACCTTC
CASSLHQGYGYTF
>TRBJ1-1|once|TRBV5-1|.
TGCGCCAGCAGCTTCACGGGGAACACTGAAGCTTTCTTT
CASSFTGNTEAFF
>TRBJ2-5|few|TRBV14|.
TGTGCCAGCAGCCAAGATAATTTCGGTGGGCTGGAGACCCAGTACTTC
CASSQDNFGGLETQYF
>TRBJ2-1|.|TRBV5-1|TRBD1
TGCGCCAGCAGCTTGTCGTCCGGGACAGGGGGAAATGAGCAGTTCTTC
CASSLSSGTGGNEQFF